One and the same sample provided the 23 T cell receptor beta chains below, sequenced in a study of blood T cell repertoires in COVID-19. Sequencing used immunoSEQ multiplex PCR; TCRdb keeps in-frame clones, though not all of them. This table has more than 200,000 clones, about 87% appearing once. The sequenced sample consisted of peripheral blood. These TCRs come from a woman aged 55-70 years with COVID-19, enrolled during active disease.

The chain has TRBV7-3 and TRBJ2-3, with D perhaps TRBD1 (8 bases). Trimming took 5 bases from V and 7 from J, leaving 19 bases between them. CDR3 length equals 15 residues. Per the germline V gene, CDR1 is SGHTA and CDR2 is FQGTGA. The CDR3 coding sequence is TGTGCCAGCAGCCAGAGGACAGGGAGGGTTAATACGCAGTATTTT. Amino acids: CASSQRTGRVNTQYF.

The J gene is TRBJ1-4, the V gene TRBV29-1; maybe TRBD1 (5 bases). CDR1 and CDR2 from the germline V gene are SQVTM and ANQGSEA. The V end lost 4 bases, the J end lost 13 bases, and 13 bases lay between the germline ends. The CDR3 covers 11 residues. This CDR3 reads CSVAVPGGLFF. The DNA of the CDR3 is TGCAGCGTTGCGGTACCGGGGGGACTGTTTTTT.

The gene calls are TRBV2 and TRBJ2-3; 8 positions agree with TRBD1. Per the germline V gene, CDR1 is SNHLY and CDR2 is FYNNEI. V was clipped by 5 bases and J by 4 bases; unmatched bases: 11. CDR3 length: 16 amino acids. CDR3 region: CASSPGGQGRADTQYF. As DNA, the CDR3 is TGTGCCAGCAGTCCCGGAGGACAGGGAAGGGCAGATACGCAGTATTTT.

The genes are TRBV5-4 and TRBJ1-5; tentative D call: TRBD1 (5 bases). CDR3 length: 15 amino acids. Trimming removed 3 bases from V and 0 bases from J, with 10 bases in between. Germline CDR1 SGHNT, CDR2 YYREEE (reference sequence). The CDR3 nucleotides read TGTGCCAGCAGCTCTCAACAGGATAGCAATCAGCCCCAGCATTTT. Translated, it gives CASSSQQDSNQPQHF.

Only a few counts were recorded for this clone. CDR3 region: CASSVMTDSPNTGELFF. The CDR3 DNA is TGTGCCAGCAGCGTTATGACGGACAGCCCGAACACCGGGGAGCTGTTTTTT. The chain combines TRBV2 with TRBJ2-2; TRBD1 is a possible D gene (6 bases). Trimming took 6 bases from V and 0 from J, leaving 17 bases between them. This CDR3 is built from 17 residues. CDR1 SNHLY and CDR2 FYNNEI come from the germline V gene.

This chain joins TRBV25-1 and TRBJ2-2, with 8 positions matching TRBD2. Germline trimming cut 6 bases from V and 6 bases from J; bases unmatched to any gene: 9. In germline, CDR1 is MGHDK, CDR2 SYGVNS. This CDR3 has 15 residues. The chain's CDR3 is CASRKEDGGAGELFF. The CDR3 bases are TGTGCCAGCAGGAAGGAAGACGGGGGGGCCGGGGAGCTGTTTTTT.

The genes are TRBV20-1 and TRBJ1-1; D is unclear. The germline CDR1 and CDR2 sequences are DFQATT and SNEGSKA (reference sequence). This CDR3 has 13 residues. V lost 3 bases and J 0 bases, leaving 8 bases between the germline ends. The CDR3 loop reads CSASTQMNTEAFF. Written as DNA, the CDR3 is TGCAGTGCTAGTACCCAGATGAACACTGAAGCTTTCTTT.

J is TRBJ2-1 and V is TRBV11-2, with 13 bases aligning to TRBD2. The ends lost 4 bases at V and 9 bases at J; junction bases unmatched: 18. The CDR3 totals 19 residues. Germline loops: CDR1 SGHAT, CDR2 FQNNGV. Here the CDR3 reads CASSSLKTGTSGKKIEQFF. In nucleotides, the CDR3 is TGTGCCAGCAGCTCGTTAAAGACCGGGACTAGCGGGAAGAAGATTGAGCAGTTCTTC.

In DNA form, the CDR3 reads TGTGCCAGCAGCTTAACCGGGACAGAGGATGAAAAACTGTTTTTT. This translates into CASSLTGTEDEKLFF. The rearrangement links TRBV5-4 to TRBJ1-4, with 7 positions matching TRBD1. With V trimmed by 2 bases and J by 6 bases, 7 bases remained unmatched. The CDR3 is 15 amino acids. CDR1 and CDR2 from the germline V gene are SGHNT and YYREEE (reference sequence).

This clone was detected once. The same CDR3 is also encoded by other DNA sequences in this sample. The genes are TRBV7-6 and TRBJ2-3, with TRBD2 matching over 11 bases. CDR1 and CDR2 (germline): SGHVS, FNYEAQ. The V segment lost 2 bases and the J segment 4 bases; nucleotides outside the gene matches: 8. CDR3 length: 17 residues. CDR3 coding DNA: TGTGCCAGCAGCTTACGAACTAGCGGGAGACTCGCAGATACGCAGTATTTT. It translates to CASSLRTSGRLADTQYF.

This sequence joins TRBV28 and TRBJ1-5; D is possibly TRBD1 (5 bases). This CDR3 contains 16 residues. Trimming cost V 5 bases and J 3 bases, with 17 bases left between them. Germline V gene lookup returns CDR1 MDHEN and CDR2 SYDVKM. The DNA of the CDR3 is TGTGCCAGCAGTCCGAGATTGGGGGGGGTCAATCAGCCCCAGCATTTT. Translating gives CASSPRLGGVNQPQHF.

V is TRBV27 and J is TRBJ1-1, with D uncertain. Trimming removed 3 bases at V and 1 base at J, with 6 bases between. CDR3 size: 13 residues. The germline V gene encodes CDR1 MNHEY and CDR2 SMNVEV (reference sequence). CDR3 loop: CASSFRANTEAFF. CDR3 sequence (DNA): TGTGCCAGCAGTTTTAGAGCGAACACTGAAGCTTTCTTT.

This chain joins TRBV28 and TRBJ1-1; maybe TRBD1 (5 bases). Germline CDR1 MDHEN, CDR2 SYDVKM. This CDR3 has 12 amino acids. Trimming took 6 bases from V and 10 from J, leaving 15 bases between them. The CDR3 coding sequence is TGTGCCAGCAGCCTAAGACAGCCTGGAGCTTTCTTT. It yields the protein CASSLRQPGAFF.

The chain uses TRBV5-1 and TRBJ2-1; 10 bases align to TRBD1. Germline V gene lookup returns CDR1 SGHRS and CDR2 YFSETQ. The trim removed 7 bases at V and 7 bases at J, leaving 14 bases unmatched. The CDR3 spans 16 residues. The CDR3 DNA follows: TGCGCCAGCGGCCGAGGGGGGACAGGGGCCGGTAATGAGCAGTTCTTC. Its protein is CASGRGGTGAGNEQFF.

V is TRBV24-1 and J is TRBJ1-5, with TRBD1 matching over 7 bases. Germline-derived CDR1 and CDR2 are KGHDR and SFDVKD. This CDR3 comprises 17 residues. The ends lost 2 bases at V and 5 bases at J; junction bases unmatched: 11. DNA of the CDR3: TGTGCCACCAGTGATTCCCGGACAGGCCAAAGGGATCAGCCCCAGCATTTT. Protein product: CATSDSRTGQRDQPQHF.

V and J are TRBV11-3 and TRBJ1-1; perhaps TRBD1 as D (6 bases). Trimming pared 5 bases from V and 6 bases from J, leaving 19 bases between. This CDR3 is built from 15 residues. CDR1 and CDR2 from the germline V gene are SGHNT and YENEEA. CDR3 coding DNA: TGTGCCAGCAGCCCACGGGGGGGGCCTGAGGCTGAAGCTTTCTTT. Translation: CASSPRGGPEAEAFF. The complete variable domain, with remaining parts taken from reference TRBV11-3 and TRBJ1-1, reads EAGVVQSPRYKIIEKKQPVAFWCNPISGHNTLYWYLQNLGQGPELLIRYENEEAVDDSQLPKDRFSAERLKGVDSTLKIQPAELGDSAVYLCASSPRGGPEAEAFFGQGTRLTVV.

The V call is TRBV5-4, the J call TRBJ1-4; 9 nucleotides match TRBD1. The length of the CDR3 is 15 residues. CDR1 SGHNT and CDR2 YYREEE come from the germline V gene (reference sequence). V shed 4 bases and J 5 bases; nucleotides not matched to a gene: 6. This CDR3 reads CASSAGQGRNEKLFF. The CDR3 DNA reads TGTGCCAGCAGCGCAGGACAGGGGCGAAATGAAAAACTGTTTTTT.

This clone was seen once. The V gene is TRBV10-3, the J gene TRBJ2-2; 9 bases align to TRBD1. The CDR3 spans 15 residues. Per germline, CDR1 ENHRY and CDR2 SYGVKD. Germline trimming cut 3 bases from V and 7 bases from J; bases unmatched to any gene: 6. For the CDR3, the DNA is TGTGCCATCAGTGAACGGGACAGGGTCGGCGGGGAGCTGTTTTTT. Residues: CAISERDRVGGELFF.

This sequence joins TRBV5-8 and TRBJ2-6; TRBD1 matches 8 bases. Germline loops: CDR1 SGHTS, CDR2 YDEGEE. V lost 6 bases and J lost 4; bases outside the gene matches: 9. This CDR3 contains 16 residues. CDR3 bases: TGTGCCAGCAACTCCCGACAGGGGTACGGGGCCAACGTCCTGACTTTC. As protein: CASNSRQGYGANVLTF.

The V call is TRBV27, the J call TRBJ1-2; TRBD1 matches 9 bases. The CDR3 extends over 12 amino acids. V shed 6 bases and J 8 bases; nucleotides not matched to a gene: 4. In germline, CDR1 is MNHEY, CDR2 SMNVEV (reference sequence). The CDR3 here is CASSGQGRGYTF. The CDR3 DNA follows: TGTGCCAGCAGCGGACAGGGGCGAGGCTACACCTTC.

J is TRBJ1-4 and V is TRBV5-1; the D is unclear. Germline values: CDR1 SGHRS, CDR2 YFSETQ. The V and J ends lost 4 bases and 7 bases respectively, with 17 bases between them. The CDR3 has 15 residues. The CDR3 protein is CASSPEGLRGEKLFF. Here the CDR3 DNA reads TGCGCCAGCAGCCCGGAGGGTCTTCGGGGTGAAAAACTGTTTTTT.

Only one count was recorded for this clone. The CDR3 protein is CATSDPQGSTDTQYF. As DNA, the CDR3 is TGTGCCACCAGTGATCCTCAGGGGAGCACAGATACGCAGTATTTT. V is TRBV24-1 and J is TRBJ2-3; TRBD1 is a possible D gene (6 bases). Trimming removed 3 bases at V and 0 bases at J, with 9 bases between. Germline lookup yields CDR1 KGHDR and CDR2 SFDVKD. The CDR3 sequence is 15 residues long.

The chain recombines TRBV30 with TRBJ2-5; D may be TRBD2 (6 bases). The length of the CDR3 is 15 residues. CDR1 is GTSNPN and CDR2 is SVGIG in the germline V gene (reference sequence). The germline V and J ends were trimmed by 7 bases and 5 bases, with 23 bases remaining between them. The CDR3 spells CAFHQGGGRYETQYF. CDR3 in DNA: TGTGCCTTTCACCAAGGTGGAGGGCGGTACGAGACCCAGTACTTC.